This TCR beta chain was obtained from a study of blood T cell repertoires in COVID-19. Clones were read by immunoSEQ multiplex PCR, and TCRdb kept only the in-frame ones, dropping some. The table shows about 55,000 clones, with about nine tenths occurring only once. V lost 4 bases to trimming and J lost 4 bases; unmatched junction nucleotides: 4. The CDR3 spans 15 residues. Germline CDR1 reads SGDLS; CDR2 reads YYNGEE. Sequenced input: peripheral blood. The gene calls are TRBV9 and TRBJ2-1; 11 bases map to TRBD2. This TCR was recovered from a man in his fifties or sixties with active COVID-19. The CDR3 here is CASSPGTSGYNEQFF. The CDR3, as DNA: TGTGCCAGCAGCCCAGGGACTAGCGGATACAATGAGCAGTTCTTC.